This T cell receptor (beta chain) was recovered during a study of blood T cells in healthy people across ages. General study results and limits: With age, beta diversity per million T cells declined roughly linearly, significantly by approximately 40. Unknown CMV status may confound age-related changes in expanded clones. Diversity figures derived from one million T cells were judged to underestimate the true value.

Remarks on this clonotype: The antigen remains undetermined.

Combining a sample-barcoded 5' primer with a J-beta primer mix, a second PCR ran for about 7 to 11 cycles. Sequencing recovered at least 2.5 million CDR3-containing paired-end reads from each sample. One entry per CDR3 protein, called by TCRdb with MiXCR from the 5' RACE reads. The sample lists approximately 790,000 distinct CDR3 sequences; around 68% were seen once. This CDR3 contains 15 residues. V dropped 3 bases and J dropped 4; count of bases not matched to a gene: 7. Looked up from germline, CDR1 is MDHEN and CDR2 is SYDVKM. J is TRBJ2-5 and V is TRBV28; 8 nucleotides line up with TRBD2. This TCR derives from a man under 40 in good health. Sample: blood. Here the CDR3 reads CASSLAGLALETQYF. CDR3 coding DNA: TGTGCCAGCAGTTTGGCTGGACTAGCTTTAGAGACCCAGTACTTC.